This passage covers 4 T cell receptor beta chains from one sample sequenced in a study of T cell changes during pregnancy in multiple sclerosis. Data came from immunoSEQ multiplex PCR; TCRdb stores just in-frame clones and leaves some out. The sample consists of tens of thousands of clones, about 92% of them appearing once. The sample consisted of CD4+ T cells from peripheral blood mononuclear cells, taken in the third trimester of pregnancy. These TCRs come from a female donor with multiple sclerosis, enrolled in a pregnancy study.

The CDR3 sequence: CASSPHGRMETQYF. CDR3 DNA: TGTGCCAGCAGCCCTCACGGGAGAATGGAGACCCAGTACTTC. The rearrangement links TRBV11-3 to TRBJ2-5; possible D gene TRBD2, 6 bases. The CDR3 loop spans 14 amino acids. Germline assignment: CDR1 SGHNT and CDR2 YENEEA. V was cut by 5 bases and J by 5 bases, with 15 bases left in between.

The chain couples TRBV4-1 to TRBJ2-1; D gene ambiguous. CDR1 is MGHRA and CDR2 is YSYEKL in the germline V gene. CDR3 length: 16 residues. Trimming stripped 4 bases from V and 0 bases from J, with 13 bases between. The CDR3 DNA sequence: TGCGCCAGCAGCCCCGACGATCGGAGCTCCTACAATGAGCAGTTCTTC. This codes for CASSPDDRSSYNEQFF.

This clone was observed a single time. The chain employs TRBV9 and TRBJ1-4; D is ambiguous. Trimming cost V 0 bases and J 4 bases, with 10 bases left between them. The germline V gene has CDR1 SGDLS and CDR2 YYNGEE. The CDR3 loop spans 15 amino acids. Here the CDR3 reads CASSVDGRSNEKLFF. CDR3 DNA: TGTGCCAGCAGCGTAGACGGGAGGAGTAATGAAAAACTGTTTTTT.

This clone was seen a single time. The J gene is TRBJ1-2, the V gene TRBV6-6; TRBD1 matches 9 bases. The germline V gene has CDR1 MNHNY and CDR2 SVGAGI (reference sequence). The CDR3 consists of 14 residues. V was clipped by 4 bases and J by 2 bases; unmatched bases: 2. CDR3 loop: CASSLQGANYGYTF. The CDR3 coding sequence is TGTGCCAGCAGTTTACAGGGGGCCAACTATGGCTACACCTTC.